A single sample is the source of the 27 T cell receptor beta chains below, sequenced in a study of low-dose radiotherapy and immunotherapy resistance in tumors. Gene-specific TRAV and TRBV primers were used for first-strand cDNA, covering alpha and beta chains. TCR amplification used roughly 18 PCR cycles, a constant-region primer and a V-primer adapter. TCRdb passed the reads through MiXCR, listing each CDR3 protein once. The sample includes around 36,000 distinct CDR3 sequences, around 30% of them seen just once. Time point: before trial treatment. The sample here was PBMCs, taken before treatment. All receptors derive from a male donor with gallbladder cancer.

The table lists this clonotype with many counts. The genes are TRBV11-2 and TRBJ1-2; TRBD1 aligns across 7 bases. J was trimmed by 4 bases and V by 4 bases; bases with no gene match: 6. CDR1 is SGHAT, CDR2 FQNNGV, per germline. The CDR3 covers 14 residues. The CDR3 region has the DNA TGTGCCAGCAGCTCGTCCAGGGGGGTCTATGGCTACACCTTC. Translation: CASSSSRGVYGYTF.

Concerning this clonotype: This likely traces to a read error, being one base from a far larger clone. The J gene is TRBJ2-3, the V gene TRBV7-4; 10 positions match TRBD2. The CDR3 loop spans 16 amino acids. CDR1 is SGHVT, CDR2 SQSDAQ, per germline. The CDR3 bases are TGTGTCAGCAGCGGCCCTAGCGGGGGACTCACAGATACGCAGTATTTT. It encodes CVSSGPSGGLTDTQYF.

This clonotype was detected ten times or more. The V gene is TRBV5-6, the J gene TRBJ2-5; 14 bases are a match to TRBD2. The CDR3 extends over 17 amino acids. CDR1 and CDR2 from the germline V gene are SGHDT and YYEEEE. V gave up 4 bases and J gave up 4 bases; unmatched junction bases: 9. The CDR3 nucleotides are TGTGCCAGCAGCCCGGGACTAGCGGGAGACCGAGGAGAGACCCAGTACTTC. This translates into CASSPGLAGDRGETQYF.

By its share, this clonotype is medium-sized. The chain is built from TRBV28 and TRBJ2-3; 8 positions match TRBD2. The CDR3 spans 16 residues. CDR1 MDHEN and CDR2 SYDVKM come from the germline V gene. With 6 bases clipped from V and 1 base from J, the junction kept 9 bases outside the gene matches. CDR3 region: CASSRGETSGTDTQYF. CDR3 in DNA: TGTGCCAGCAGCAGGGGTGAGACTAGCGGCACAGATACGCAGTATTTT.

Regarding this clonotype: A read error is likely here: a far larger clone is one base away. This chain joins TRBV28 and TRBJ2-7; 10 bases agree with TRBD1. Trimming took 4 bases from V and 7 from J; bases not matched to a gene: 34. Germline V gives CDR1 MDHEN, CDR2 SYDVKM. The CDR3 runs 23 residues. Written as DNA, the CDR3 is TGTGCCAGCAGTTCGGGGGACAGGGGACACCTGGCAATGTCGCAACGGACCTACAATGAGCAGTACTTC. It yields the protein CASSSGDRGHLAMSQRTYNEQYF. The full variable domain, rest sourced from reference TRBV28 and TRBJ2-7, is DVKVTQSSRYLVKRTGEKVFLECVQDMDHENMFWYRQDPGLGLRLIYFSYDVKMKEKGDIPEGYSVSREKKERFSLILESASTNQTSMYLCASSSGDRGHLAMSQRTYNEQYFGPGTRLTVT.

This clonotype was seen at least ten times. The chain combines TRBV11-2 with TRBJ2-1; 11 bases line up with TRBD2. CDR1 is SGHAT, CDR2 FQNNGV, per germline. The ends lost 5 bases at V and 6 bases at J; junction bases unmatched: 3. The CDR3 is 14 residues long. Here the CDR3 reads CASSNSGRANEQFF. The CDR3 DNA reads as TGTGCCAGCAGCAATAGCGGGAGGGCCAATGAGCAGTTCTTC.

There are many counts of this clonotype. V gene TRBV28 combines with J gene TRBJ2-7; the D gene is possibly TRBD2 (7 bases). Trimming took off 5 bases at V and 5 bases at J, with 22 bases between the two ends. Germline-derived CDR1 and CDR2 are MDHEN and SYDVKM. CDR3 length: 16 residues. CDR3 nucleotides: TGTGCCAGCAGTACCTCCGGGGGGCGAGGTTTCGACGAGCAGTACTTC. Encoded protein: CASSTSGGRGFDEQYF.

On this clonotype: Given a far larger clone just one base away, this is likely a sequencing read error. V is TRBV12-3 or TRBV12-4 and J is TRBJ2-1; D gene ambiguous. Trimming removed 7 bases from V and 1 base from J, with 8 bases in between. CDR3 length equals 13 residues. For the CDR3, the DNA is TGTGCCAGCAACTCAAGATCCTACAATGAGCAGTTCTTC. Translating it yields CASNSRSYNEQFF.

In the case of this clonotype: One base separates it from a far larger clone, so it is likely a read error. V gene TRBV29-1 combines with J gene TRBJ2-7; TRBD2 agrees at 7 bases. The V segment lost 7 bases and the J segment 7 bases; nucleotides outside the gene matches: 22. This CDR3 comprises 16 residues. Per the germline V gene, CDR1 is SQVTM and CDR2 is ANQGSEA. In DNA, the CDR3 is TGCAGCGCGAATAGACCACTAGCGACTTCCTACAATGAGCAGTACTTC. Translating it yields CSANRPLATSYNEQYF.

In this sample, this clonotype turned up many times. The rearrangement uses TRBV5-1 and TRBJ1-3; 8 positions agree with TRBD1. Germline CDR1 and CDR2: SGHRS and YFSETQ. This CDR3 contains 15 residues. With 3 bases clipped from V and 4 bases from J, the junction kept 6 bases outside the gene matches. The DNA for the CDR3 is TGCGCCAGCAGCTACTGGACAGGGACCGGAAACACCATATATTTT. Translation gives CASSYWTGTGNTIYF.

This clonotype was detected many times. The chain employs TRBV5-1 and TRBJ1-1; a possible D gene is TRBD1 (5 bases). Germline V lookup: CDR1 SGHRS, CDR2 YFSETQ. Trimming took 5 bases from V and 1 from J, leaving 12 bases between them. This CDR3 region has 14 residues. CDR3 region: CASRGGVGNTEAFF. CDR3 sequence (DNA): TGCGCCAGCAGGGGGGGAGTCGGGAACACTGAAGCTTTCTTT.

The rearrangement joins TRBV20-1 to TRBJ2-3; 7 nucleotides line up with TRBD2. This CDR3 has 17 residues. CDR1 is DFQATT and CDR2 is SNEGSKA in the germline V gene (reference sequence). The trim removed 0 bases at V and 3 bases at J, leaving 12 bases unmatched. CDR3 amino acids: CSARDWMGGWGTDTQYF. CDR3 DNA sequence: TGCAGTGCTAGAGATTGGATGGGGGGGTGGGGAACAGATACGCAGTATTTT.

This clonotype rates as medium-sized. The chain carries TRBV7-9 and TRBJ2-1; D is uncertain. The CDR3 sequence is 15 residues long. V lost 4 bases to trimming and J lost 2 bases, with 12 bases between them. The germline CDR1 and CDR2 sequences are SEHNR and FQNEAQ (reference sequence). CDR3 residues: CASSYGPNPYNEQFF. CDR3 nucleotide sequence: TGTGCCAGCAGCTATGGGCCGAACCCCTACAATGAGCAGTTCTTC.

Concerning this clonotype: No DNA is shown, since the ends of the CDR3 on it are uncertain; the CDR3 is the one TCRdb lists. The V and J genes are TRBV6-2 or TRBV6-3 and TRBJ2-2; TRBD2, the table's D call, was not compared with the DNA. Germline lookup yields CDR1 MNHEY and CDR2 SVGEGT. The CDR3 spans 19 amino acids, including both terminal residues. The CDR3: CASSTGTSGSSNTGELFFF.

The sample holds one count of this clonotype. The V call is TRBV25-1, the J call TRBJ2-7, with D possibly TRBD1 on 5 matching bases. This CDR3 is 15 amino acids long. With 5 bases removed from V and 1 base from J, the gap between germline ends came to 15 bases. Per germline, CDR1 MGHDK and CDR2 SYGVNS. The CDR3 here is CASSRGREWSYEQYF. The CDR3 DNA is TGTGCCAGCAGTCGCGGCAGGGAATGGTCCTACGAGCAGTACTTC.

This clonotype was seen at least ten times. The J gene is TRBJ2-3, the V gene TRBV28, with 7 bases lining up with TRBD1. CDR1 is MDHEN and CDR2 is SYDVKM in the germline V gene. J gave up 2 bases and V 8 bases, and 10 bases lay outside the gene matches. The CDR3 extends over 15 amino acids. This chain's CDR3 is CASWTGRDPTDTQYF. The CDR3 DNA sequence: TGTGCCAGCTGGACAGGCCGGGATCCCACAGATACGCAGTATTTT.

This clonotype was observed at least ten times. J is TRBJ1-1 and V is TRBV3-1; D is possibly TRBD1 (5 bases). CDR3 size: 15 residues. V dropped 1 base and J dropped 4 bases, with 13 bases sitting between them. The V gene's germline CDR1 is LGHDT and CDR2 YNNKEL (reference sequence). CDR3 loop: CASSQVWGGATEAFF. The CDR3 DNA reads TGTGCCAGCAGCCAAGTCTGGGGAGGGGCCACTGAAGCTTTCTTT.

This clonotype was observed many times. The chain couples TRBV5-4 to TRBJ2-7; 14 bases match TRBD2. This CDR3 has 18 amino acids. Losses at the gene ends were 0 bases for V and 7 bases for J; bases not matched to a gene: 12. CDR1 SGHNT and CDR2 YYREEE come from the germline V gene (reference sequence). The CDR3 here is CASSLGPSGTSGRGEQYF. In DNA form, the CDR3 reads TGTGCCAGCAGCTTGGGACCCTCCGGGACTAGCGGGAGAGGGGAGCAGTACTTC.

This clonotype has a count of ten or more. V gene TRBV18 combines with J gene TRBJ2-3; TRBD1 or TRBD2 may be the D gene (5 bases each). The CDR3 extends over 13 amino acids. The V gene's germline CDR1 is KGHSH and CDR2 LQKENI. Deletions cut 2 bases from V and 4 bases from J, with 7 bases between. The CDR3 DNA reads TGTGCCAGCTCACCAAGGGACGCAGATACGCAGTATTTT. Protein sequence: CASSPRDADTQYF. The complete variable domain, with remaining parts taken from reference TRBV18 and TRBJ2-3, reads NAGVMQNPRHLVRRRGQEARLRCSPMKGHSHVYWYRQLPEEGLKFMVYLQKENIIDESGMPKERFSAEFPKEGPSILRIQQVVRGDSAAYFCASSPRDADTQYFGPGTRLTVL.

This clonotype was recorded many times. The genes are TRBV27 and TRBJ2-5; D not certain. V was cut by 5 bases and J by 5 bases, with 15 bases left in between. Germline V gives CDR1 MNHEY, CDR2 SMNVEV (reference sequence). The CDR3 runs 14 residues. The CDR3 loop reads CASSKLPSRETQYF. For the CDR3, the DNA is TGTGCCAGCAGTAAACTACCGTCTAGGGAGACCCAGTACTTC.

Of note for this clonotype: This likely came from a read error, as a far larger clone is one base away. This chain joins TRBV15 and TRBJ2-7; 7 positions match TRBD2. Germline V lookup: CDR1 LNHNV, CDR2 YYDKDF (reference sequence). The CDR3 loop spans 15 amino acids. The ends lost 5 bases at V and 7 bases at J; junction bases unmatched: 14. CDR3 amino acids: CATSAGRESYNEQYF. The CDR3, as DNA: TGTGCCACCAGCGCGGGGAGGGAGTCATACAATGAGCAGTACTTC.

This clonotype is termed medium-sized. The chain recombines TRBV5-1 with TRBJ2-1; the D gene is possibly TRBD2 (5 bases). The length of the CDR3 is 13 residues. Trimming pared 4 bases from V and 9 bases from J, leaving 14 bases between. Per the germline V gene, CDR1 is SGHRS and CDR2 is YFSETQ. The CDR3 spells CASSDLDSGEQFF. In DNA, the CDR3 is TGCGCCAGCAGCGACCTGGACTCCGGTGAGCAGTTCTTC.

The V gene is TRBV5-1, the J gene TRBJ2-3; 11 nucleotides align to TRBD2. This CDR3 spans 16 amino acids. Trimming cost V 4 bases and J 0 bases; bases outside gene matches: 4. Germline values: CDR1 SGHRS, CDR2 YFSETQ. CDR3 in amino acids: CASSLGTSGSTDTQYF. Here the CDR3 DNA reads TGCGCCAGCAGCCTCGGGACTAGCGGTAGCACAGATACGCAGTATTTT.

The V call is TRBV12-3 or TRBV12-4, the J call TRBJ2-1; D remains unclear. The CDR3 runs 12 residues. The V gene lost 8 bases and the J gene lost 5 bases, with 10 bases spanning the gap. The CDR3 nucleotides are TGTGCCAGCGGCCCATTTGACAATGAGCAGTTCTTC. Protein product: CASGPFDNEQFF.

In this sample, this clonotype turned up a few times. The V and J genes are TRBV9 and TRBJ2-1, with unresolved D. CDR1 is SGDLS and CDR2 is YYNGEE in the germline V gene. The germline V and J ends were trimmed by 4 bases and 9 bases, with 14 bases remaining between them. The CDR3 contains 13 residues. CDR3 bases: TGTGCCAGCAGCAAAGAGGAGCGCCTTGAGCAGTTCTTC. As protein: CASSKEERLEQFF.

The chain recombines TRBV28 with TRBJ2-7; no clear D. Germline CDR1 MDHEN, CDR2 SYDVKM. The V end lost 6 bases, the J end lost 0 bases, and 15 bases lay between the germline ends. The CDR3 contains 15 residues. The CDR3 nucleotides read TGTGCCAGCAGCACGAGGCGAGCTTCCTCCTACGAGCAGTACTTC. Protein sequence: CASSTRRASSYEQYF.

This clonotype counts as medium-sized. V usage is TRBV5-4 and J usage is TRBJ2-2; the match to TRBD1 covers 11 bases. V shed 4 bases and J 7 bases; nucleotides not matched to a gene: 6. The V gene's germline CDR1 is SGHNT and CDR2 YYREEE (reference sequence). CDR3 size: 15 residues. The CDR3 sequence: CASSRTGGGVGELFF. The CDR3 DNA reads as TGTGCCAGCAGCCGGACAGGGGGCGGGGTCGGGGAGCTGTTTTTT.